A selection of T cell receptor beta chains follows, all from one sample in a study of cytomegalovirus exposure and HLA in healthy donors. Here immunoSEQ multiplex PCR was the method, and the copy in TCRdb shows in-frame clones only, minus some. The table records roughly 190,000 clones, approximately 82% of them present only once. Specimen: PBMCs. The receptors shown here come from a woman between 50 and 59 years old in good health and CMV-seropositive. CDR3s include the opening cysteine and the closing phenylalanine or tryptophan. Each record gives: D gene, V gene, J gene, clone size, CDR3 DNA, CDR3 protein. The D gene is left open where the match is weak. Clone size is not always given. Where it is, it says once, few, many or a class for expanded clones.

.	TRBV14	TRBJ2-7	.	TGTGCCAGCAGCCAAGAGAGGGTCGAGCAGTACTTC	CASSQERVEQYF
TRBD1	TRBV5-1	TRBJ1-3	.	TGCGCCAGCAGCTTGGGAGGGACAGGGGTCCTGAGAAACACCATATATTTT	CASSLGGTGVLRNTIYF
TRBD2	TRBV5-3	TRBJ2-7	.	TGTGCCAGAAGCTTGTACCCTAGCGGGGGAAAAACCTACGAGCAGTACTTC	CARSLYPSGGKTYEQYF
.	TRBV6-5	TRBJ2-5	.	TGTGCCAGCAGCAGGGGGAGGGAGACCCAGTACTTC	CASSRGRETQYF
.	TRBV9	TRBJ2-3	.	TGTGCCAGCAGCACCCATTCCGGACAGTATCCCACAGATACGCAGTATTTT	CASSTHSGQYPTDTQYF
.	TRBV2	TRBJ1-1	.	TGTGCCAGCAGTGTCGGGGGGCGCGACACTGAAGCTTTCTTT	CASSVGGRDTEAFF
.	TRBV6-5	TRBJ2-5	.	TGTGCCAGCAGTTACTTTGGGGCCGGGCAAGAGACCCAGTACTTC	CASSYFGAGQETQYF
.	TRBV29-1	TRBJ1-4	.	TGCAGCACCAAAGGTCTAGGGGTCCCTAATGAAAAACTGTTTTTT	CSTKGLGVPNEKLFF
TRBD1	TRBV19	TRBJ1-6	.	TGTGCCAGTACAGGGGGAGCGTCCTATAATTCACCCCTCCACTTT	CASTGGASYNSPLHF
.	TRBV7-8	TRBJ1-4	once	TGTGCCAGCAGCTTAGTGGCAGGAGGTAAAAAACTGTTTTTT	CASSLVAGGKKLFF
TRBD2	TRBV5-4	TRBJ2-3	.	TGTGCCAGCAGCAATCCCGGGACTAGCGGGGGGACAAGCACAGATACGCAGTATTTT	CASSNPGTSGGTSTDTQYF
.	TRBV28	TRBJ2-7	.	TGTGCCAGCAGACCAATGGGACAAGGGGCCTACGAGCAGTACTTC	CASRPMGQGAYEQYF
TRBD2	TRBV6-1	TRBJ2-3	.	TGTGCCAGCAGGGGACTAGCGGGGGGGCTAGATACGCAGTATTTT	CASRGLAGGLDTQYF